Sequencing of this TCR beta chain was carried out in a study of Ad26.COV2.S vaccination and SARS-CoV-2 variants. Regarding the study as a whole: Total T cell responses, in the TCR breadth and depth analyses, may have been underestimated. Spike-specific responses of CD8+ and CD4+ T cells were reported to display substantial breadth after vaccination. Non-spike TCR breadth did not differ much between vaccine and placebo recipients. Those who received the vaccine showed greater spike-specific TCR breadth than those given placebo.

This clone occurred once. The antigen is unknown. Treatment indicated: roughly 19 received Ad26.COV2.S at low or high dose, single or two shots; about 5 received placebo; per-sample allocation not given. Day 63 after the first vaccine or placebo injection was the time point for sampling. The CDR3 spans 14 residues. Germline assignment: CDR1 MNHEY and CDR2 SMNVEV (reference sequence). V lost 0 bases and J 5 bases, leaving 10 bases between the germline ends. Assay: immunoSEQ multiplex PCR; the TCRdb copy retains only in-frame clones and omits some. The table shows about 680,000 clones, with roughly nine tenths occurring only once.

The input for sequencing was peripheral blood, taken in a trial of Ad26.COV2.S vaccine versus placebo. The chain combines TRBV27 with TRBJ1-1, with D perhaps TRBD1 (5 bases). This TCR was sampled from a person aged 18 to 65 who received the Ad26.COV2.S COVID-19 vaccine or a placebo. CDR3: CASSLSWGETEAFF. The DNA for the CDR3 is TGTGCCAGCAGTTTATCGTGGGGGGAGACTGAAGCTTTCTTT.